Below are 3 T cell receptor beta chains sequenced from a single sample in a study of cytomegalovirus exposure and HLA in healthy donors. The PCR employed 60 Vbeta primers together with 13 Jbeta primers. TCRdb's table, derived via immunoSEQ multiplex PCR, lists solely in-frame clones and lacks some. The sample contains about 130,000 clones, 74% of which appear only once. The material sequenced was PBMCs. These receptors originate from a man aged 18 to 30 in good health and CMV-seropositive.

This clone was detected only once. The rearrangement uses TRBV27 and TRBJ2-7; maybe TRBD2 (5 bases). Germline CDR1 MNHEY, CDR2 SMNVEV (reference sequence). V shed 3 bases and J shed 4 bases, with 16 bases lying between them. The CDR3 extends over 15 amino acids. The CDR3 region is CASSFTSSAPYEQYF. The CDR3 nucleotides read TGTGCCAGCAGTTTTACTAGTTCGGCCCCATACGAGCAGTACTTC.

The genes are TRBV6-5 and TRBJ2-5; 10 nucleotides align to TRBD1. The CDR3 is 15 amino acids. The junction had 5 bases not matched to a gene; V was cut back by 6 bases and J by 1 base. The V gene's germline CDR1 is MNHEY and CDR2 SVGAGI. The chain's CDR3 is CASRGTGEVQETQYF. CDR3 DNA: TGTGCCAGCAGGGGGACAGGGGAGGTCCAAGAGACCCAGTACTTC.

The chain couples TRBV15 to TRBJ1-5; unclear D gene. CDR1 and CDR2 from the germline V gene are LNHNV and YYDKDF (reference sequence). V was trimmed by 0 bases and J by 2 bases, leaving 11 bases between them. The CDR3 has 16 amino acids. The CDR3, as DNA: TGTGCCACCAGCAGAGATGCGGGGATTGGCAATCAGCCCCAGCATTTT. Its translation is CATSRDAGIGNQPQHF.